This T cell receptor (beta chain) was sequenced for a study of shared clonotypes between healthy human individuals. General study findings and limits: Some clonotypes were shared by all four sorted-subset donors, while others were not shared. The non-shared ones had lower generation probabilities than the shared ones.

Clones were read by immunoSEQ multiplex PCR, and TCRdb kept only the in-frame ones, dropping some. The table has approximately 350,000 clones, under 80% seen once. Notes on this clone: The antigen remains unidentified.

V was pared by 3 bases and J by 1 base, with 2 bases of the junction left unmatched. CDR1 is SGHNT, CDR2 YENEEA, per germline. The CDR3 is made up of 16 amino acids. The rearrangement links TRBV11-3 to TRBJ2-2; 10 positions match TRBD2. The sequence derives from a man aged 25-45 years in good health. The sample taken for sequencing was memory CD4+ T cells sorted from blood. Subset: CD45RA-negative fraction. This CDR3 reads CASSFRLAGNTGELFF. The DNA of the CDR3 is TGTGCCAGCAGCTTCAGACTAGCGGGGAACACCGGGGAGCTGTTTTTT.